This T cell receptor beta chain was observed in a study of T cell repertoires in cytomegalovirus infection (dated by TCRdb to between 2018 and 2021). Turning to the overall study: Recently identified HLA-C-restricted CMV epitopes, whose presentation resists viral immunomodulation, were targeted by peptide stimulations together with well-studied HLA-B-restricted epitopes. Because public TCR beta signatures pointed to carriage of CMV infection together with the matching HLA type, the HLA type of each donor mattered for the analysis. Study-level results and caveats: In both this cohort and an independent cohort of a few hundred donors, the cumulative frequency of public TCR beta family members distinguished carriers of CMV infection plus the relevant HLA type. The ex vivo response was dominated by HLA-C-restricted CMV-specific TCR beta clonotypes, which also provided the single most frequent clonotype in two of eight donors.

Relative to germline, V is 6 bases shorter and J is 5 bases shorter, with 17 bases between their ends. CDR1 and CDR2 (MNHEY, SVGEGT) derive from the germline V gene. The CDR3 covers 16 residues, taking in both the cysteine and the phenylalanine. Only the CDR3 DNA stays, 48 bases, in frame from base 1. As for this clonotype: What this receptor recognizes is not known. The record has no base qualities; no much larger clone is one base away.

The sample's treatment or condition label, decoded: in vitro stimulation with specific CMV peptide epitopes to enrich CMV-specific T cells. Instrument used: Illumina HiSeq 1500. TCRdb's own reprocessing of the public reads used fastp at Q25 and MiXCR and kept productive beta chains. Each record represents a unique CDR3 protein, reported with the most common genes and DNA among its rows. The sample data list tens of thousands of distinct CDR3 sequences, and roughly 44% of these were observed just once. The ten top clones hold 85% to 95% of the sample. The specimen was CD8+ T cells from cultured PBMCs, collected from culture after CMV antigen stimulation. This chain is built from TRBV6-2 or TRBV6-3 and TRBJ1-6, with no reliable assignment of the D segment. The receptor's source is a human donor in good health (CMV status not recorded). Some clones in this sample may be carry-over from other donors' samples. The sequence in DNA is TGTGCCAGCAGCGCCTTAGGACGTAGGAATAATTCACCCCTCCACTTT. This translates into CASSALGRRNNSPLHF.